Presented here are 31 T cell receptor beta chains from one specimen sequenced in a study of blood T cell repertoires in COVID-19. TCRdb's copy holds only in-frame clones and misses some; the assay was immunoSEQ multiplex PCR. The repertoire holds roughly 500,000 clones, with roughly 90% as singletons. The material sequenced was PBMCs or T cells enriched from blood (not recorded which). These receptor sequences come from a woman between 40 and 55 years old who had recovered from COVID-19.

The chain recombines TRBV10-3 with TRBJ1-2; 7 bases are shared with TRBD1. The CDR3 contains 16 residues. Germline V gene sequence: CDR1 ENHRY, CDR2 SYGVKD. V gave up 6 bases and J gave up 4 bases; unmatched junction bases: 14. The CDR3 is CAISPSSTGAVYGYTF. The CDR3 bases are TGTGCCATCAGCCCCTCTAGTACAGGGGCAGTCTATGGCTACACCTTC.

The V and J genes are TRBV4-2 and TRBJ2-3; a possible D gene is TRBD2 (6 bases). V was trimmed by 5 bases and J by 4 bases, leaving 16 bases between them. The germline gives CDR1 LGHNA, CDR2 YNFKEQ. This CDR3 has 15 residues. CDR3 coding DNA: TGTGCCAGCAGCTTAGCGGCCTCGGGAGCAGATACGCAGTATTTT. This encodes CASSLAASGADTQYF.

The J gene is TRBJ2-3, the V gene TRBV24-1; TRBD2 aligns across 11 bases. Germline CDR1 and CDR2: KGHDR and SFDVKD. Trimming removed 6 bases from V and 0 bases from J; junction bases left unmatched: 1. The CDR3 length is 15 residues. CDR3 nucleotide sequence: TGTGCCACCAGTCCTAGCGGGAGGAGCACAGATACGCAGTATTTT. Its translation is CATSPSGRSTDTQYF.

Written as DNA, the CDR3 is TGTGCCACCAGTGACGCGACAGGGGCGGGGGAAAAACTGTTTTTT. Translating it yields CATSDATGAGEKLFF. The chain recombines TRBV24-1 with TRBJ1-4; 8 bases map to TRBD1. The trim removed 4 bases at V and 8 bases at J, leaving 8 bases unmatched. The CDR3 covers 15 residues. Germline assignment: CDR1 KGHDR and CDR2 SFDVKD.

This chain's CDR3 is CASSPPSVRGGYTF. The CDR3 DNA is TGTGCCAGCTCACCTCCATCGGTTCGGGGTGGCTACACCTTC. The rearrangement joins TRBV18 to TRBJ1-2; D is unclear. Germline V gene sequence: CDR1 KGHSH, CDR2 LQKENI. The CDR3 loop spans 14 amino acids. The V end lost 3 bases, the J end lost 7 bases, and 15 bases lay between the germline ends.

This rearrangement joins TRBV19 to TRBJ1-1, with D possibly TRBD1 on 5 matching bases. CDR3 length equals 15 residues. V shed 0 bases and J shed 5 bases, with 13 bases lying between them. Germline assignment: CDR1 LNHDA and CDR2 SQIVND (reference sequence). CDR3 in amino acids: CASSIEGQGRTEAFF. In nucleotides, the CDR3 is TGTGCCAGTAGTATAGAAGGGCAGGGTCGGACTGAAGCTTTCTTT.

The rearrangement links TRBV4-1 to TRBJ2-7; D call uncertain. The CDR3 is made up of 17 amino acids. Trimming took 0 bases from V and 1 from J, leaving 16 bases between them. CDR1 is MGHRA, CDR2 YSYEKL, per germline. The CDR3 protein is CASSQEGFSAASYEQYF. The CDR3 DNA reads TGCGCCAGCAGCCAAGAGGGTTTCAGCGCGGCGTCCTACGAGCAGTACTTC.

This clone was seen once. The V and J genes are TRBV19 and TRBJ1-2; 7 bases are a match to TRBD1. This CDR3 has 16 residues. Germline values: CDR1 LNHDA, CDR2 SQIVND (reference sequence). V lost 2 bases, J lost 5 bases, and 11 bases stayed unmatched. This chain's CDR3 is CASSISTGALVYGYTF. The CDR3 DNA is TGTGCCAGTAGTATATCCACAGGGGCCCTTGTATATGGCTACACCTTC.

The chain links TRBV7-6 to TRBJ2-1; 7 positions match TRBD1. The CDR3 spans 16 residues. Germline CDR1 SGHVS, CDR2 FNYEAQ. Losses at the gene ends were 4 bases for V and 0 bases for J; bases not matched to a gene: 6. The CDR3 coding sequence is TGTGCCAGCAGCTACGGACAGGCGAGCTCCTACAATGAGCAGTTCTTC. Amino acid sequence: CASSYGQASSYNEQFF.

The chain carries TRBV19 and TRBJ1-5; D possibly corresponds to TRBD1 (5 bases). Germline V gene sequence: CDR1 LNHDA, CDR2 SQIVND (reference sequence). V was trimmed by 5 bases and J by 12 bases, leaving 14 bases between them. The CDR3 extends over 12 amino acids. The DNA for the CDR3 is TGTGCCAGTAGTCCCCGGGGCGGGGGCCAGCATTTT. Encoded protein: CASSPRGGGQHF.

The V and J genes are TRBV2 and TRBJ2-3; unclear D gene. Germline assignment: CDR1 SNHLY and CDR2 FYNNEI. There are 12 residues in the CDR3. V was trimmed by 4 bases and J by 4 bases, leaving 6 bases between them. The chain's CDR3 is CASSGIADTQYF. Here the CDR3 DNA reads TGTGCCAGCAGTGGTATTGCAGATACGCAGTATTTT.

The rearrangement uses TRBV6-1 and TRBJ1-5, with D perhaps matching TRBD1 (5 bases). V was pared by 0 bases and J by 4 bases, with 13 bases between. The CDR3 is 16 residues long. Germline V gene lookup returns CDR1 MNHNS and CDR2 SASEGT. The CDR3 bases are TGTGCCAGCAGTGAAGCTTGGACACGTTTAAATCAGCCCCAGCATTTT. Protein product: CASSEAWTRLNQPQHF.

This rearrangement joins TRBV2 to TRBJ2-5; 7 nucleotides agree with TRBD2. V gave up 6 bases and J gave up 7 bases; unmatched junction bases: 11. This CDR3 is built from 14 residues. Germline V gene sequence: CDR1 SNHLY, CDR2 FYNNEI. The CDR3 nucleotides are TGTGCCAGCAGCGTACTAGCGTCAGGTGGGACCCAGTACTTC. This codes for CASSVLASGGTQYF.

This chain joins TRBV29-1 and TRBJ1-1, with D perhaps matching TRBD1 (6 bases). V lost 7 bases and J lost 2, with 14 bases in between. This CDR3 has 13 amino acids. Germline values: CDR1 SQVTM, CDR2 ANQGSEA. The CDR3 nucleotides read TGCAGCGCCCGGGACACCTTAAACACTGAAGCTTTCTTT. It codes for CSARDTLNTEAFF.

The V gene is TRBV7-2, the J gene TRBJ1-4; no clear D gene. V lost 3 bases and J lost 8, with 10 bases in between. CDR3 length: 13 residues. The V gene's germline CDR1 is SGHTA and CDR2 FQGNSA. CDR3 amino acids: CASSFFGEEKLFF. The CDR3 DNA is TGTGCCAGCAGCTTCTTCGGGGAAGAAAAACTGTTTTTT.

The CDR3 region is CASSLGGGSYNEQFF. CDR3 coding DNA: TGCGCCAGCAGCTTGGGCGGGGGGAGCTACAATGAGCAGTTCTTC. V usage is TRBV5-1 and J usage is TRBJ2-1, with 8 bases that match TRBD2. In germline, CDR1 is SGHRS, CDR2 YFSETQ. Losses at the gene ends were 0 bases for V and 3 bases for J; bases not matched to a gene: 2. This CDR3 is 15 amino acids long.

The rearrangement joins TRBV10-3 to TRBJ2-2, with 9 bases matching TRBD1. V lost 11 bases, J lost 6 bases, and 13 bases stayed unmatched. The CDR3 contains 15 residues. Germline values: CDR1 ENHRY, CDR2 SYGVKD. The CDR3 coding sequence is TGTGCCGTCGATCCGGGACAGGGAAACCCCGGGGAGCTGTTTTTT. This codes for CAVDPGQGNPGELFF.

The chain's CDR3 is CSAGGNEQFF. As DNA, the CDR3 is TGCAGTGCAGGGGGCAATGAGCAGTTCTTC. The rearrangement links TRBV20-1 to TRBJ2-1; the D gene is possibly TRBD1 (6 bases). This CDR3 has 10 amino acids. V was cut by 6 bases and J by 6 bases, with 6 bases left in between. Germline assignment: CDR1 DFQATT and CDR2 SNEGSKA (reference sequence).

The V call is TRBV11-3, the J call TRBJ1-1; D unresolved. V was pared by 2 bases and J by 3 bases, with 13 bases between. The CDR3 is made up of 15 amino acids. CDR1 and CDR2 from the germline V gene are SGHNT and YENEEA. CDR3: CASSLSAGDHTEAFF. The CDR3 DNA is TGTGCCAGCAGCTTAAGTGCAGGTGACCACACTGAAGCTTTCTTT.

V and J are TRBV5-1 and TRBJ2-1; TRBD1 matches at 7 bases. The CDR3 contains 15 residues. Germline-derived CDR1 and CDR2 are SGHRS and YFSETQ. V dropped 0 bases and J dropped 9; count of bases not matched to a gene: 9. The CDR3 DNA follows: TGCGCCAGCAGCTTGGGACAGGGCATTGGGGGTGAGCAGTTCTTC. Encoded protein: CASSLGQGIGGEQFF.

The chain joins TRBV13 to TRBJ2-7; 12 nucleotides match TRBD1. This CDR3 is 15 amino acids long. The V gene end was trimmed by 5 bases and the J gene end by 2 bases; junction bases not matched to a gene: 4. From germline, CDR1 is PRHDT and CDR2 FYEKMQ (reference sequence). CDR3 nucleotides: TGTGCCAGCAGCAGGGGACAGGGGGCCGCCTACGAGCAGTACTTC. Protein: CASSRGQGAAYEQYF.

The rearrangement links TRBV1 to TRBJ2-7; the D call TRBD2 from the table was never checked on the DNA. TRBV1 is a pseudogene locus. This CDR3 contains 13 residues. The CDR3 sequence is CTSSQVLAGAKSF. As DNA, the CDR3 is TGCACCAGCAGCCAAGTACTAGCGGGGGCGAAAAGCTTC.

This sequence joins TRBV18 and TRBJ1-6; 7 bases line up with TRBD1. The junction had 8 bases not matched to a gene; V was cut back by 6 bases and J by 0 bases. Germline V gives CDR1 KGHSH, CDR2 LQKENI. CDR3 length: 17 amino acids. The CDR3 nucleotides are TGTGCCAGCTCTCTGGACAGGATGAGCTCCTATAATTCACCCCTCCACTTT. Its translation: CASSLDRMSSYNSPLHF. Full variable domain (outside the CDR3, taken from reference TRBV18 and TRBJ1-6): NAGVMQNPRHLVRRRGQEARLRCSPMKGHSHVYWYRQLPEEGLKFMVYLQKENIIDESGMPKERFSAEFPKEGPSILRIQQVVRGDSAAYFCASSLDRMSSYNSPLHFGNGTRLTVT.

The chain combines TRBV6-5 with TRBJ1-3, with D possibly matching TRBD1 (5 bases). V lost 2 bases, J lost 3 bases, and 5 bases lay in between. CDR3 length equals 13 residues. Per the germline V gene, CDR1 is MNHEY and CDR2 is SVGAGI. The chain's CDR3 is CASSYRGGNTIYF. The CDR3, as DNA: TGTGCCAGCAGTTACAGGGGTGGAAACACCATATATTTT.

The gene calls are TRBV29-1 and TRBJ2-7, with 7 bases lining up with TRBD2. The CDR3 sequence is 15 residues long. V was clipped by 7 bases and J by 0 bases; unmatched bases: 12. Germline CDR1 SQVTM, CDR2 ANQGSEA. CDR3 nucleotide sequence: TGCAGCGCGGTGGGAGGGATCACCAGCTCCTACGAGCAGTACTTC. The encoded protein is CSAVGGITSSYEQYF.

The chain uses TRBV6-2 or TRBV6-3 and TRBJ2-2; 7 bases align to TRBD2. This CDR3 has 14 amino acids. Germline CDR1 reads MNHEY; CDR2 reads SVGEGT. V shed 4 bases, J shed 6 bases, and the junction held 5 bases outside the gene matches. Here the CDR3 reads CASSFIAGAGELFF. CDR3 sequence (DNA): TGTGCCAGCAGTTTCATAGCGGGCGCCGGGGAGCTGTTTTTT.

The chain couples TRBV13 to TRBJ1-1; D not certain. The germline V gene has CDR1 PRHDT and CDR2 FYEKMQ (reference sequence). V was shortened by 2 bases and J by 7 bases, with 11 bases between the two germline ends. The CDR3 extends over 13 amino acids. CDR3 sequence (DNA): TGTGCCAGCAGCTTAAACCACCCAGGTGAAGCTTTCTTT. Protein: CASSLNHPGEAFF.

The chain links TRBV24-1 to TRBJ2-1, with 7 bases fitting TRBD2. Germline lookup yields CDR1 KGHDR and CDR2 SFDVKD. The CDR3 covers 17 residues. V dropped 5 bases and J dropped 7; count of bases not matched to a gene: 16. The CDR3 DNA reads TGTGCCACCAGTGGGGGACCCACTGATAGGGAGGGTAATGAGCAGTTCTTC. It is translated as CATSGGPTDREGNEQFF.

J is TRBJ2-7 and V is TRBV18; D is unclear. Germline V gives CDR1 KGHSH, CDR2 LQKENI. V lost 3 bases to trimming and J lost 4 bases, with 7 bases between them. The CDR3 is 12 residues long. CDR3 coding DNA: TGTGCCAGCTCACCGCAGTTTTACGAGCAGTACTTC. Its translation is CASSPQFYEQYF.

The rearrangement uses TRBV7-6 and TRBJ1-1, with 7 bases aligning to TRBD1. Unmatched junction bases numbered 4, after V lost 5 bases and J lost 4 bases. Germline CDR1 is SGHVS and CDR2 is FNYEAQ. This CDR3 has 13 residues. The CDR3 spells CASSVRGSTEAFF. The CDR3 coding sequence is TGTGCCAGCAGCGTCAGGGGGTCCACTGAAGCTTTCTTT.

V gene TRBV19 combines with J gene TRBJ1-6; D might be TRBD1 (5 bases). CDR1 and CDR2 from the germline V gene are LNHDA and SQIVND (reference sequence). The V and J ends lost 5 bases and 8 bases respectively, with 19 bases between them. CDR3 length: 16 amino acids. CDR3 loop: CASSPTGGSRDSPLHF. DNA of the CDR3: TGTGCCAGTAGTCCCACTGGGGGGTCTCGGGATTCACCCCTCCACTTT.